The 2 T cell receptor beta chains below all came from one sample that was sequenced in a study of blood T cell dynamics during melanoma immunotherapy. Indicated time point: week 3, after first cycle of checkpoint inhibitor. This table comes from immunoSEQ multiplex PCR, and its TCRdb copy is limited to in-frame clones, with some not included. The top ten hold 5% to 6.5% of the sample, which has about 11,000 clones, about 88% seen once. The sequencing here drew on blood, taken from a patient treated with checkpoint blockade. Source of these receptors: a human donor with melanoma.

The sample holds one count of this clone. This chain uses TRBV7-8 with TRBJ2-1; 9 bases agree with TRBD1. V trimming: 4 bases; J trimming: 5 bases; junction bases outside the gene matches: 6. CDR1 is SGHVS, CDR2 FQNEAQ, per germline. CDR3 length equals 15 residues. Here the CDR3 reads CASSSRDRADNEQFF. CDR3 in DNA: TGTGCCAGCAGCTCCAGGGACAGGGCGGACAATGAGCAGTTCTTC.

The chain employs TRBV6-4 and TRBJ2-2, with TRBD2 matching 8 bases. Germline CDR1 is MRHNA and CDR2 is SNTAGT. CDR3 length: 15 amino acids. The trim removed 4 bases at V and 1 base at J, leaving 2 bases unmatched. In DNA form, the CDR3 reads TGTGCCAGCAGTGTGCTAGCGGGGAACACCGGGGAGCTGTTTTTT. Translated: CASSVLAGNTGELFF.